This T cell receptor (beta chain) came from a study of T-cell memory formation after mild COVID-19. At the level of the study: Clusters were largely donor specific.

This clonotype was seen ten or more times. Its matching antigen is unknown. This CDR3 has 17 residues. Germline assignment: CDR1 KGHSH and CDR2 LQKENI. Deletions cut 2 bases from V and 2 bases from J, with 13 bases between. Study results and limitations: Shrinking CD4+ clones were chiefly CM and EM; CD8+ ones were chiefly EMRA. CD4/CD8 balance characterized clones contracting day 15 to 85, and CD4+ skew characterized later expanders. Cross-reactive memory seemingly joined, as some responding clones were found in pre-infection memory.

TCRdb reprocessed the 5' RACE reads via MiXCR and lists one record per CDR3 protein. The top ten clones hold 20% to 25% of a sample with about 400,000 distinct CDR3 sequences, 16% of them seen once. The genes are TRBV18 and TRBJ2-6; D gene unclear. The origin of this receptor is a man aged 18 to 29 who had mild COVID-19 (a few samples of this study predate the infection). Cell type and time point are not known. Sequencing was carried out using PBMCs or a T cell subset sorted from them (not recorded which). CDR3 DNA: TGTGCCAGCTCACCATTGGCTACGGTGGCTGGGGCCAACGTCCTGACTTTC. Translated, it gives CASSPLATVAGANVLTF. Full variable domain (outside the CDR3, taken from reference TRBV18 and TRBJ2-6): NAGVMQNPRHLVRRRGQEARLRCSPMKGHSHVYWYRQLPEEGLKFMVYLQKENIIDESGMPKERFSAEFPKEGPSILRIQQVVRGDSAAYFCASSPLATVAGANVLTFGAGSRLTVL.